A single sample gave rise to the 5 T cell receptor beta chains below, sequenced in a study of T cells of healthy individuals (dated by TCRdb to 2017 to 2018). Library preparation was by 5' RACE. Instrument on record: Illumina MiSeq. Using fastp at Q25 and MiXCR, TCRdb reprocessed the public reads and kept productive beta chains. Each entry is one CDR3 protein sequence, shown with its most common DNA and genes. This sample is represented by some 100,000 distinct CDR3 sequences; approximately 16% of them were singletons. Around 6.5% of the sample goes to the ten largest clones. The receptor set was obtained from a human donor in good health.

The chain links TRBV29-1 to TRBJ2-7; 9 bases match TRBD2. The CDR3 has 14 amino acids. Unmatched junction bases numbered 5, after V lost 5 bases and J lost 0 bases. The germline CDR1 and CDR2 sequences are SQVTM and ANQGSEA. DNA for the CDR3: TGCAGCGTTAACAGCGGGGGGTCCTCCTACGAGCAGTACTTC. Translating gives CSVNSGGSSYEQYF.

This clonotype was detected many times. The gene calls are TRBV20-1 and TRBJ2-3; no firm D call. Germline V gene lookup returns CDR1 DFQATT and CDR2 SNEGSKA (reference sequence). Trimming removed 6 bases at V and 0 bases at J, with 13 bases between. The CDR3 spans 14 residues. In DNA form, the CDR3 reads TGCAGTGCGAGCATCGCTACTAGCACAGATACGCAGTATTTT. Translated, it gives CSASIATSTDTQYF.

This clonotype was picked up a small number of times. This sequence joins TRBV5-4 and TRBJ2-3, with 8 bases identical to TRBD2. The ends lost 0 bases at V and 2 bases at J; junction bases unmatched: 5. This CDR3 has 16 residues. Germline-derived CDR1 and CDR2 are SGHNT and YYREEE (reference sequence). This CDR3 is CASSLAGTRFTDTQYF. The DNA of the CDR3 is TGTGCCAGCAGCTTGGCTGGGACTAGATTCACAGATACGCAGTATTTT.

This clonotype was seen many times. V and J are TRBV20-1 and TRBJ1-2; D remains ambiguous. V lost 7 bases, J lost 6 bases, and 6 bases lay in between. CDR3 length: 9 amino acids. Looked up from germline, CDR1 is DFQATT and CDR2 is SNEGSKA (reference sequence). As DNA, the CDR3 is TGCAGTGGCCAAGATGGCTACACCTTC. Amino acids: CSGQDGYTF.

The rearrangement joins TRBV20-1 to TRBJ1-5; 7 nucleotides align to TRBD1. The J segment lost 5 bases and the V segment lost 8 bases, leaving 9 bases of the junction unmatched. Germline V CDR1 and CDR2: DFQATT, SNEGSKA (reference sequence). The CDR3 covers 13 residues. CDR3 protein: CSTGERTYQPQHF. The CDR3 DNA reads TGCAGTACAGGGGAGCGTACCTATCAGCCCCAGCATTTT.